This T cell receptor beta chain was found in a study of human T cells and chemical hapten exposure. Study-level findings and limits: Expanded TCRs showed more large CDR3 clusters than pre-sensitization or healthy control sets.

Time point meaning: patch test 3, about 24 weeks after DPC sensitization. The treatment is: therapeutic diphenylcyclopropenone sensitization with weekly scalp DPC. At least ten counts were recorded for this clonotype. What it recognizes is unknown. TCRdb ran MiXCR on the RACE reads and lists one entry per CDR3 protein. The repertoire includes about 160,000 distinct CDR3 sequences, around a quarter of them detected once, and about 2% sits in the top ten. Sample: whole blood, taken in connection with sensitization to the hapten diphenylcyclopropenone (DPC). The origin of this receptor is a woman under 30 with alopecia areata. Some clones in this sample may be carry-over from other donors' samples.

Here the CDR3 reads CASSLARQGYTEAFF. The CDR3 coding sequence is TGTGCCAGCAGCTTAGCTAGACAGGGCTACACTGAAGCTTTCTTT. This chain connects TRBV7-2 to TRBJ1-1; TRBD1 aligns across 7 bases. The CDR3 totals 15 residues. V shed 0 bases and J 3 bases; nucleotides not matched to a gene: 4. From germline, CDR1 is SGHTA and CDR2 FQGNSA.